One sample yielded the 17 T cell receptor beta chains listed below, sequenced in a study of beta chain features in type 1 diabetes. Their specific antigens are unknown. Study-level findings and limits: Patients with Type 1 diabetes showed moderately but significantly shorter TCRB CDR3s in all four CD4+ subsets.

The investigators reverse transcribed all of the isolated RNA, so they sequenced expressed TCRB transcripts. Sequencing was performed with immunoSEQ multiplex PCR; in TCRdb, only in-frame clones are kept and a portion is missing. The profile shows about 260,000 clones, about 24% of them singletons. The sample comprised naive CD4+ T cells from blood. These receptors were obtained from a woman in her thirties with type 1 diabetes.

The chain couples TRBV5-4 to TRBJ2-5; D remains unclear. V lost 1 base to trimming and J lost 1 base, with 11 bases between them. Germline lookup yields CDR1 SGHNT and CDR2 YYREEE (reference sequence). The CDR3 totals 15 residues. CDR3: CASSLLASAQETQYF. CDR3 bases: TGTGCCAGCAGCTTGTTGGCCTCCGCCCAAGAGACCCAGTACTTC.

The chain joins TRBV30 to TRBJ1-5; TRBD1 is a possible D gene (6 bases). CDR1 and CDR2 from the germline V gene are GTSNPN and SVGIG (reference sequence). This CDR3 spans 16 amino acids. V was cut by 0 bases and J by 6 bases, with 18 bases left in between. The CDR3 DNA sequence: TGTGCCTGGAGTGTAGGGGGTATCAGGTTCGGTCAGCCCCAGCATTTT. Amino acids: CAWSVGGIRFGQPQHF.

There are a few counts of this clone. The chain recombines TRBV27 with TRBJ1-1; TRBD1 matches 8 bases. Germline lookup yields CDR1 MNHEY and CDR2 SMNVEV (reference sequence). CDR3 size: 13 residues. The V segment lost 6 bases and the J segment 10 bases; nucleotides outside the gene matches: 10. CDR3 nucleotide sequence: TGTGCCAGCAGACCCACAGGGGGGTATGTAGCTTTCTTT. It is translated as CASRPTGGYVAFF.

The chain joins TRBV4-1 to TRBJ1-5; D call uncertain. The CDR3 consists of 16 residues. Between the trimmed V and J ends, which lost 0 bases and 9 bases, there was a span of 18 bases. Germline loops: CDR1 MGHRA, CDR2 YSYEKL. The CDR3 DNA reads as TGCGCCAGCAGCCAAGAACCCAACAGCCGAATCGGGCCCCAGCATTTT. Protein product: CASSQEPNSRIGPQHF.

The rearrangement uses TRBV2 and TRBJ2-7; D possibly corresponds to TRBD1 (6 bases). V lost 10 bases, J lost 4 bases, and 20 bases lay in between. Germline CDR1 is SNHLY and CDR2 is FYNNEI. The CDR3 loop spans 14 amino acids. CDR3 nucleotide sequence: TGTGCCACCGGACCCGAGGGACACCTATACGAGCAGTACTTC. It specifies CATGPEGHLYEQYF.

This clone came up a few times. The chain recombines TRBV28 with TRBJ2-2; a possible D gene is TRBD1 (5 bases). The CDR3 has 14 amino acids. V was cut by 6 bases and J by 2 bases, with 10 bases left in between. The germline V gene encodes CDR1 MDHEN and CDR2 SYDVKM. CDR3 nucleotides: TGTGCCAGCAGCTCTGGACAAAACACCGGGGAGCTGTTTTTT. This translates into CASSSGQNTGELFF.

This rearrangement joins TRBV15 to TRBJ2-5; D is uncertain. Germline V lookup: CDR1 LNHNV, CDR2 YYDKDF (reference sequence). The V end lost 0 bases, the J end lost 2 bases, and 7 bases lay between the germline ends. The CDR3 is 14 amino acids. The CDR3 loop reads CATSRDKQQETQYF. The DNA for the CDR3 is TGTGCCACCAGCAGAGATAAGCAACAAGAGACCCAGTACTTC.

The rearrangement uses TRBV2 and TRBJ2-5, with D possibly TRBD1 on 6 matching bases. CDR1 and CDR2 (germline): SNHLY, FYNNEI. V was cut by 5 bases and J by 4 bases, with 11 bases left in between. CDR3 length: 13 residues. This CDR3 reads CASSTGWSETQYF. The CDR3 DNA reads TGTGCCAGCAGTACAGGGTGGTCAGAGACCCAGTACTTC.

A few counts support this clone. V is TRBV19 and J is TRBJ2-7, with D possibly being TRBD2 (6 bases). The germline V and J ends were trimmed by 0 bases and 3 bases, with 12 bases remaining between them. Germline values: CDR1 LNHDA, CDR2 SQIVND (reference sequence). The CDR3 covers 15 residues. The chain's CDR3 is CASSIEAGGSYEQYF. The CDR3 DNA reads TGTGCCAGTAGTATAGAGGCCGGGGGAAGCTACGAGCAGTACTTC. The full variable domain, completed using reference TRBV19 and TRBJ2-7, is DGGITQSPKYLFRKEGQNVTLSCEQNLNHDAMYWYRQDPGQGLRLIYYSQIVNDFQKGDIAEGYSVSREKKESFPLTVTSAQKNPTAFYLCASSIEAGGSYEQYFGPGTRLTVT.

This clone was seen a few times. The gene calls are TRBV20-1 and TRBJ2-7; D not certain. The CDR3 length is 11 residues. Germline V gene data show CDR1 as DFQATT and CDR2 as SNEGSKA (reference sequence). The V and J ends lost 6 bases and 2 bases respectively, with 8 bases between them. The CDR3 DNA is TGCAGTGCGCTAACCCCCTACGAGCAGTACTTC. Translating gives CSALTPYEQYF.

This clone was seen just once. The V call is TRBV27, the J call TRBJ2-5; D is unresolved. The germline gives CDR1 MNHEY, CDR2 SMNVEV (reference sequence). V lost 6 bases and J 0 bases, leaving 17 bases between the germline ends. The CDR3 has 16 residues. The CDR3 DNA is TGTGCCAGCAGACTACCGCGCCCCGGGTACCAAGAGACCCAGTACTTC. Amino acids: CASRLPRPGYQETQYF.

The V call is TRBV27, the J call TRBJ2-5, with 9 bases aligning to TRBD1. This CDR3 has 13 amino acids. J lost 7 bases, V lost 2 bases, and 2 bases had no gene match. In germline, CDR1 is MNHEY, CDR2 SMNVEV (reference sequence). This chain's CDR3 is CASSLDRGSTQYF. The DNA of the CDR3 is TGTGCCAGCAGTTTAGACAGGGGGTCGACCCAGTACTTC.

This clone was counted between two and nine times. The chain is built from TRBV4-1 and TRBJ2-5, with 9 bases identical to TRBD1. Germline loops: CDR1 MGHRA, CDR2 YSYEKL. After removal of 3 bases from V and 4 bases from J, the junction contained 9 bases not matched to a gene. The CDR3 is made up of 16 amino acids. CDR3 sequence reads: CASSHVPGQGRETQYF. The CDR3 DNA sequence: TGCGCCAGCAGCCATGTCCCGGGACAGGGACGAGAGACCCAGTACTTC.

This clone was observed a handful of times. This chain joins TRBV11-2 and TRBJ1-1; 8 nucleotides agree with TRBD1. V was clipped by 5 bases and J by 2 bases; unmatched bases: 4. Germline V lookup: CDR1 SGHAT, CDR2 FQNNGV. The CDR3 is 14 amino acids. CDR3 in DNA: TGTGCCAGCAGCCGTGACAGGGGAAACACTGAAGCTTTCTTT. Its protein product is CASSRDRGNTEAFF.

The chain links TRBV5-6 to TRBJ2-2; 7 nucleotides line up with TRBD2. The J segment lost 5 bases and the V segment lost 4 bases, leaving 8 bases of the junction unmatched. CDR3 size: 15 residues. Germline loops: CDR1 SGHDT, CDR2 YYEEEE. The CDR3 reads CASSGGTIPTGELFF. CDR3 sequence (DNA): TGTGCCAGCAGCGGGGGGACTATCCCAACCGGGGAGCTGTTTTTT.

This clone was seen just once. CDR3 amino acids: CASSPGSNEKLFF. The CDR3 nucleotides are TGTGCCAGCAGCCCGGGATCTAATGAAAAACTGTTTTTT. V is TRBV14 and J is TRBJ1-4, with D unresolved. Per the germline V gene, CDR1 is SGHDN and CDR2 is FVKESK. The CDR3 extends over 13 amino acids. V was trimmed by 4 bases and J by 3 bases, leaving 6 bases between them.

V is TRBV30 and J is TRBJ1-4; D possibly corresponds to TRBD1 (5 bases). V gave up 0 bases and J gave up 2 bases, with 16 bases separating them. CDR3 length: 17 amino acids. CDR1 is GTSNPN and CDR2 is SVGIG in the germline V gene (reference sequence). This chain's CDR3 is CAWSVLGGIRTNEKLFF. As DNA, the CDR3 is TGTGCCTGGAGTGTACTCGGGGGGATTCGGACTAATGAAAAACTGTTTTTT.